This TCR beta chain emerged from a study of response to subunit inactivated influenza vaccine. Whole-study results and caveats: Only a handful of new T cells, the authors suggested, are recruited with each seasonal influenza vaccination.

CDR1 is SGDLS, CDR2 YYNGEE, per germline. With V trimmed by 1 base and J by 0 bases, 1 base remained unmatched. The CDR3 covers 16 residues. On this clonotype itself: Its antigen is not identified.

One entry per CDR3 protein results from TCRdb running MiXCR on the RT-PCR reads. The data show about 190,000 distinct CDR3 sequences, about 15% seen once. This sequence joins TRBV9 and TRBJ2-1; 10 positions agree with TRBD2. This clonotype was sampled from a man over 45 who received an inactivated influenza vaccine. Here the sequenced sample was CD8+ T cells sorted from PBMCs, taken 4 to 6 days after vaccination. The chain's CDR3 is CASSVSGGASYNEQFF. The DNA for the CDR3 is TGTGCCAGCAGCGTAAGCGGGGGGGCCTCCTACAATGAGCAGTTCTTC.